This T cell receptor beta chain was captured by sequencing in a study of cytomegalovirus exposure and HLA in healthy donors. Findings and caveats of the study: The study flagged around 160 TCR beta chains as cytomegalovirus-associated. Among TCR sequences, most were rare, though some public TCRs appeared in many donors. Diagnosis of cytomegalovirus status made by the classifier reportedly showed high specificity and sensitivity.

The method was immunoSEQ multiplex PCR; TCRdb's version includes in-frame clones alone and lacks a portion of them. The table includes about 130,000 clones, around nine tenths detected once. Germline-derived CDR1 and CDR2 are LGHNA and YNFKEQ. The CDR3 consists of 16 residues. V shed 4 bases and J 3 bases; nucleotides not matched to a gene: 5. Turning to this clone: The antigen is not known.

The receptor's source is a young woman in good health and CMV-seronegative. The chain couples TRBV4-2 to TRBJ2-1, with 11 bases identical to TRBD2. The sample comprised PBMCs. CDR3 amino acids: CASSLLTSGDYNEQFF. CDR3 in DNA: TGTGCCAGCAGCCTCCTGACTAGCGGGGACTACAATGAGCAGTTCTTC.